This TCR beta chain derives from a study of blood T cell repertoires in COVID-19. Germline CDR1 is LNHDA and CDR2 is SQIVND (reference sequence). V lost 5 bases and J lost 1; bases outside the gene matches: 0. The CDR3 spans 14 residues. Using immunoSEQ multiplex PCR, the repertoire was profiled, and TCRdb retains in-frame clones only, with some absent. The data show some 160,000 clones, around 90% seen once. This receptor was identified in a man in his sixties with acute or convalescent COVID-19. V is TRBV19 and J is TRBJ1-2; TRBD1 matches at 11 bases. Sample: peripheral blood. The DNA for the CDR3 is TGTGCCAGTAGTGGGACAGGGGGTAACTATGGCTACACCTTC. This encodes CASSGTGGNYGYTF.